Presented here are 8 T cell receptor beta chains from one specimen sequenced in a study of metastatic and nonmetastatic thyroid tumors (dated by TCRdb to 2020 to 2022). Library construction relied on PCR. TCRdb shows the sequencer as Illumina HiSeq 4000. Using fastp trimming at Q25 and MiXCR clonotype assembly, TCRdb reanalyzed the public sequencing data and kept in-frame beta chains. This sample has 13,000 or so clones in its table, and around 20% of those were observed once. Around 13% of the sample goes to the ten largest clones. None of the patients had been given any treatment before thyroid surgery. Material for sequencing was adjacent normal tissue. These receptors were obtained from a female donor with papillary thyroid cancer or a benign thyroid nodule (not recorded which). Some clones in this sample may be carry-over from other donors' samples.

This chain uses TRBV11-1 with TRBJ1-3; 10 nucleotides align to TRBD1. The CDR3 has 18 residues. Germline V gene sequence: CDR1 SGHAT, CDR2 FQDESV (reference sequence). After removal of 3 bases from V and 0 bases from J, the junction contained 8 bases not matched to a gene. CDR3 DNA: TGTGCCAGCAGCTTGGAACCGGGACAGGGGAGCTCTGGAAACACCATATATTTT. Translated, it gives CASSLEPGQGSSGNTIYF. The full variable domain, in which reference TRBV11-1 and TRBJ1-3 provide the parts outside the CDR3, is EAEVAQSPRYKITEKSQAVAFWCDPISGHATLYWYRQILGQGPELLVQFQDESVVDDSQLPKDRFSAERLKGVDSTLKIQPAELGDSAMYLCASSLEPGQGSSGNTIYFGEGSWLTVV.

The gene calls are TRBV30 and TRBJ1-6; the match to TRBD1 covers 7 bases. CDR3 length equals 16 residues. Germline assignment: CDR1 GTSNPN and CDR2 SVGIG (reference sequence). V shed 1 base and J 7 bases; nucleotides not matched to a gene: 10. The CDR3 reads CAWSATGVPGNSPLHF. The CDR3 DNA reads TGTGCCTGGAGTGCCACAGGGGTCCCGGGGAATTCACCCCTCCACTTT.

DNA for the CDR3: TGCGCCAGCAGCTTGGTACAGTTTGGGGGCGAGCAGTACTTC. This translates into CASSLVQFGGEQYF. The chain recombines TRBV5-1 with TRBJ2-7, with D possibly called TRBD1 or TRBD2 (5 bases each). Germline CDR1 is SGHRS and CDR2 is YFSETQ. V dropped 0 bases and J dropped 6 bases, with 13 bases sitting between them. The CDR3 length is 14 residues.

The chain links TRBV9 to TRBJ2-7; D might be TRBD2 (5 bases). Trimming removed 4 bases at V and 3 bases at J, with 26 bases between. CDR3 size: 18 residues. CDR1 SGDLS and CDR2 YYNGEE come from the germline V gene. The CDR3 nucleotides are TGTGCCAGCAGCTTAGGAAAAGGGTTAGCGAGACCATACTACGAGCAGTACGTC. This gives the protein CASSLGKGLARPYYEQYV.

The chain combines TRBV11-2 with TRBJ2-7; a possible D gene is TRBD2 (6 bases). This CDR3 has 17 amino acids. V lost 5 bases, J lost 3 bases, and 23 bases lay in between. Germline V lookup: CDR1 SGHAT, CDR2 FQNNGV. The CDR3, as DNA: TGTGCCAGCAGCGTCCCCTCGGGAGCAACAATTCTCTACGAGCAGTACTTC. Translating it yields CASSVPSGATILYEQYF. Complete variable domain (other parts from reference TRBV11-2 and TRBJ2-7): EAGVAQSPRYKIIEKRQSVAFWCNPISGHATLYWYQQILGQGPKLLIQFQNNGVVDDSQLPKDRFSAERLKGVDSTLKIQPAKLEDSAVYLCASSVPSGATILYEQYFGPGTRLTVT.

In DNA, the CDR3 is TGTGCCTGGAGTGTTGGTCTCGATAGCTCCTACGAGCAGTACTTC. Translation: CAWSVGLDSSYEQYF. V usage is TRBV30 and J usage is TRBJ2-7; no reliable D call. CDR3 length: 15 amino acids. Trimming pared 0 bases from V and 0 bases from J, leaving 12 bases between. Germline lookup yields CDR1 GTSNPN and CDR2 SVGIG (reference sequence).

By proportion, this clone is medium-sized. The chain uses TRBV24-1 and TRBJ2-7; D may correspond to TRBD1 or TRBD2 (5 bases each). Germline CDR1 is KGHDR and CDR2 is SFDVKD. V was trimmed by 0 bases and J by 2 bases, leaving 13 bases between them. The CDR3 spans 16 residues. In DNA, the CDR3 is TGTGCCACCAGTGATTTGGGGGGTCCACCAACCTACGAGCAGTACTTC. Amino acid sequence: CATSDLGGPPTYEQYF.

Points on this clone: A junction end diverges from the germline sequence, so it may reflect a read error. The chain links TRBV18 to TRBJ1-2; 9 positions match TRBD1. Germline V lookup: CDR1 KGHSH, CDR2 LQKENI. The CDR3 is 13 residues long. The CDR3 sequence: CVSSVGQGDGYTF. As DNA, the CDR3 is TGTGTCAGCTCAGTGGGACAGGGAGACGGCTACACCTTC.